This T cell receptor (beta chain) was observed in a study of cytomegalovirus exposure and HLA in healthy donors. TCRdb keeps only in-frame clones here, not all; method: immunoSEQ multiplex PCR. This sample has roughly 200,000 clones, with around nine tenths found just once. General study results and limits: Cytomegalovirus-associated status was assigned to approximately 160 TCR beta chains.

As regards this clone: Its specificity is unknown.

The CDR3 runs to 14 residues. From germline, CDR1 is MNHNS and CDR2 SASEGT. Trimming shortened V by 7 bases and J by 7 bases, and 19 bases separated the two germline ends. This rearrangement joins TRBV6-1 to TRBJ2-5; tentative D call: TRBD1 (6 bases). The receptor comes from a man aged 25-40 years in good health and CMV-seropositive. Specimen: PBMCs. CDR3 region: CASNLDRPLGTQYF. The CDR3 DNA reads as TGTGCCAGCAACCTAGACAGGCCTCTCGGGACCCAGTACTTC.